This T cell receptor beta chain comes out of a study of blood T cell repertoires in COVID-19. Overall study: The samples span acute and convalescent COVID-19 from the United States, Italy and Spain. PBMCs, B-cell-depleted T cells, or T cells provided the cDNA or gDNA that made up the material.

As originally analysed: Amplification with reference gene primers provided the estimates of nucleated cell counts. Assay used: immunoSEQ multiplex PCR; TCRdb lists only in-frame clones, some missing. For V, J and clone size, that table is used; D and trimming come from the DNA. The table lists 150,000 to 200,000 clones, 70% to 85% of them singletons. This TCR was sampled from an elderly woman with acute or convalescent COVID-19. The sample comprised peripheral blood.

The CDR3 is CASSVGGRGLGTNEKLFF. In DNA, the CDR3 is TGTGCCAGCAGCGTAGGGGGCAGGGGGCTGGGAACTAATGAAAAACTGTTTTTT. The rearrangement uses TRBV9 and TRBJ1-4, with TRBD1 matching over 8 bases. Germline CDR1 SGDLS, CDR2 YYNGEE. V gave up 0 bases and J gave up 1 base; unmatched junction bases: 8. CDR3 size: 18 residues. Full variable domain (rest looked up from reference TRBV9 and TRBJ1-4): DSGVTQTPKHLITATGQRVTLRCSPRSGDLSVYWYQQSLDQGLQFLIQYYNGEERAKGNILERFSAQQFPDLHSELNLSSLELGDSALYFCASSVGGRGLGTNEKLFFGSGTQLSVL.